Ten or more counts support the clone carrying this TCR beta chain. What it binds is unknown. Through Arm-PCR of CDR3 regions and iRepertoire HTBI primers, TCR beta libraries were built. TCRdb re-derived calls from the multiplex PCR reads in MiXCR, one entry per CDR3 protein. The sample lists 390,000 or so distinct CDR3 sequences, 12% occurring once. CDR1 and CDR2 from the germline V gene are SEHNR and FQNEAQ (reference sequence). The CDR3 extends over 17 amino acids. The ends were cut back, 1 base at V and 3 bases at J, with 19 bases in the middle. As for time point: newly diagnosed GD, antithyroid drugs for less than 3 months. RNA extracted from PBMCs served as the sequencing template. The source of the sample is a study of regulatory T cells in long-lasting Graves disease. Findings and limits, study-wide: Shared public clonotypes totalled over 2,500 in persistent patients, compared with about a thousand in new patients.

The data were also submitted as part of a second study, on T cells in Graves' hyperthyroidism and ophthalmopathy. In that study: Blood samples included most of the expanded thyroid clonotypes exceeding 0.001.

The starting material was peripheral blood mononuclear cells (PBMCs), obtained at new diagnosis, from a patient treated with antithyroid drugs. The source of this sequence is a woman between 18 and 29 years old with Graves disease. The chain links TRBV7-9 to TRBJ2-7; D is ambiguous. CDR3 DNA sequence: TGTGCCAGCAGCTTAGTTATGCGTCAGGCAATTATCTACGAGCAGTACTTC. This translates into CASSLVMRQAIIYEQYF.